The 22 T cell receptor beta chains reported below all come from one sample, sequenced in a study of CD8+ T cells in alopecia areata. Following RNA extraction, reverse transcription yielded cDNA that acted as the sequencing template. The protocol was immunoSEQ multiplex PCR, while the TCRdb copy is restricted to in-frame clones and leaves out a portion. The sample yields approximately 210,000 clones, roughly 60% seen once. Described treatment: oral pan-JAK inhibitor, 5-10 mg twice daily. Specimen: CD4+ T cells sorted from blood, collected at week 24, from a patient treated with tofacitinib. Receptors were obtained from a human donor with alopecia areata.

There are a few counts of this clone. The J gene is TRBJ1-4, the V gene TRBV4-3, with D unclear. Trimming shortened V by 0 bases and J by 12 bases, and 11 bases separated the two germline ends. Germline CDR1 LGHNA, CDR2 YSLEER. This CDR3 spans 13 amino acids. CDR3 bases: TGCGCCAGCAGCCAAGATCCCCGGGCGGAACTGTTTTTT. It encodes CASSQDPRAELFF.

The chain links TRBV18 to TRBJ2-5; D unresolved. CDR1 and CDR2 (germline): KGHSH, LQKENI. The CDR3 length is 15 residues. Between the trimmed V and J ends, which lost 0 bases and 0 bases, there was a span of 8 bases. The CDR3 loop reads CASSPPEQYQETQYF. CDR3 bases: TGTGCCAGCTCACCACCGGAACAGTACCAAGAGACCCAGTACTTC.

In DNA, the CDR3 is TGTGCCAGCCGTTCGGAGGGCTACACCTTC. Amino acid sequence: CASRSEGYTF. V usage is TRBV2 and J usage is TRBJ1-2, with D hard to call. Germline V CDR1 and CDR2: SNHLY, FYNNEI. The CDR3 has 10 residues. V dropped 8 bases and J dropped 8 bases, with 9 bases sitting between them.

The chain joins TRBV9 to TRBJ2-3, with 7 bases identical to TRBD1. The CDR3 consists of 14 residues. Per the germline V gene, CDR1 is SGDLS and CDR2 is YYNGEE. After removal of 4 bases from V and 5 bases from J, the junction contained 7 bases not matched to a gene. The CDR3 DNA reads TGTGCCAGCAGCCCAACCCGACAGGGAGATACGCAGTATTTT. Amino acids: CASSPTRQGDTQYF.

The genes are TRBV6-5 and TRBJ2-2; D ambiguous. Per germline, CDR1 MNHEY and CDR2 SVGAGI. This CDR3 contains 13 residues. The germline V and J ends were trimmed by 6 bases and 4 bases, with 9 bases remaining between them. The CDR3, as DNA: TGTGCCAGCAGCCAACGACGCACCGGGGAGCTGTTTTTT. Translating it yields CASSQRRTGELFF.

In this sample, this clone turned up a few times. V is TRBV5-1 and J is TRBJ2-1; 9 bases fit TRBD2. The V gene end was trimmed by 5 bases and the J gene end by 3 bases; junction bases not matched to a gene: 12. CDR1 is SGHRS, CDR2 YFSETQ, per germline. The CDR3 covers 17 residues. CDR3 coding DNA: TGCGCCAGCAGGGGAGGGGCTAGCGGGGAAAACTACAATGAGCAGTTCTTC. Translated, it gives CASRGGASGENYNEQFF.

This clone has just a few counts. This chain uses TRBV30 with TRBJ1-2; maybe TRBD1 (5 bases). This CDR3 is 12 amino acids long. Trimming took off 5 bases at V and 4 bases at J, with 11 bases between the two ends. The germline gives CDR1 GTSNPN, CDR2 SVGIG (reference sequence). The CDR3: CAWADGTYGYTF. Written as DNA, the CDR3 is TGTGCCTGGGCGGACGGGACCTATGGCTACACCTTC. Full variable domain (rest looked up from reference TRBV30 and TRBJ1-2): SQTIHQWPATLVQPVGSPLSLECTVEGTSNPNLYWYRQAAGRGLQLLFYSVGIGQISSEVPQNLSASRPQDRQFILSSKKLLLSDSGFYLCAWADGTYGYTFGSGTRLTVV.

This clone was found a few times. This chain connects TRBV10-3 to TRBJ2-3, with 10 bases lining up with TRBD2. The CDR3 has 17 residues. CDR1 is ENHRY and CDR2 is SYGVKD in the germline V gene. Germline trimming cut 2 bases from V and 4 bases from J; bases unmatched to any gene: 9. The CDR3 spells CAISETQTSGSADTQYF. Here the CDR3 DNA reads TGTGCCATCAGTGAGACCCAGACTAGCGGGTCAGCAGATACGCAGTATTTT.

This clone has more than one count but fewer than ten. This rearrangement joins TRBV29-1 to TRBJ1-1; D not resolved. The CDR3 totals 11 residues. Per the germline V gene, CDR1 is SQVTM and CDR2 is ANQGSEA. The CDR3 DNA follows: TGCATCAGCGTTAGTTCGGGGAAAGCTTTCTTT. It translates to CISVSSGKAFF.

The chain links TRBV7-8 to TRBJ2-7; D not resolved. The germline V and J ends were trimmed by 3 bases and 4 bases, with 10 bases remaining between them. There are 13 residues in the CDR3. Germline V gene lookup returns CDR1 SGHVS and CDR2 FQNEAQ. The CDR3 here is CASSLGREYEQYF. In nucleotides, the CDR3 is TGTGCCAGCAGCTTGGGCAGAGAATACGAGCAGTACTTC.

This sequence joins TRBV6-5 and TRBJ1-5; 8 bases are a match to TRBD1. CDR3 length: 13 amino acids. V gave up 8 bases and J gave up 4 bases; unmatched junction bases: 4. CDR1 MNHEY and CDR2 SVGAGI come from the germline V gene. CDR3 sequence: CASRGQGNQPQHF. The CDR3 DNA reads TGTGCCAGCCGTGGACAGGGTAATCAGCCCCAGCATTTT.

This chain links TRBV10-2 with TRBJ1-2; the D gene is possibly TRBD1 (6 bases). The CDR3 is made up of 15 amino acids. The V and J ends lost 6 bases and 4 bases respectively, with 18 bases between them. Germline V gene data show CDR1 as WSHSY and CDR2 as SAAADI. This CDR3 is CASSEEGDAFYGYTF. The CDR3 nucleotides are TGCGCCAGCAGCGAGGAGGGGGACGCTTTCTATGGCTACACCTTC.

This clone appeared a few times. V gene TRBV28 combines with J gene TRBJ1-2; the match to TRBD1 covers 10 bases. In germline, CDR1 is MDHEN, CDR2 SYDVKM. The junction had 4 bases not matched to a gene; V was cut back by 4 bases and J by 5 bases. The length of the CDR3 is 14 residues. The CDR3 coding sequence is TGTGCCAGCAGTTGGACAGGGGGATTGTATGGCTACACCTTC. Residues: CASSWTGGLYGYTF.

The gene calls are TRBV29-1 and TRBJ1-2; no definite D call. V was trimmed by 3 bases and J by 4 bases, leaving 6 bases between them. Germline V gene sequence: CDR1 SQVTM, CDR2 ANQGSEA. The CDR3 is 11 residues long. The CDR3 DNA follows: TGCAGCGTTGACGCAAGCTATGGCTACACCTTC. Translation: CSVDASYGYTF.

This clone was picked up many times. The chain recombines TRBV30 with TRBJ1-4; 12 nucleotides agree with TRBD1. In germline, CDR1 is GTSNPN, CDR2 SVGIG (reference sequence). With 5 bases clipped from V and 7 bases from J, the junction kept 5 bases outside the gene matches. CDR3 size: 14 residues. The CDR3 protein is CAWGTGGTGEKLFF. The CDR3 nucleotides are TGTGCCTGGGGGACAGGGGGCACGGGTGAAAAACTGTTTTTT.

This clone has a single count. This chain connects TRBV29-1 to TRBJ2-7, with D tentatively TRBD2 (5 bases). V dropped 5 bases and J dropped 6 bases, with 17 bases sitting between them. Germline CDR1 reads SQVTM; CDR2 reads ANQGSEA. The CDR3 totals 13 residues. CDR3 in DNA: TGCAGCGTTCGTGGCAGGAGGCCCTCCGAGCAGTACTTC. This gives the protein CSVRGRRPSEQYF.

The V gene is TRBV11-2, the J gene TRBJ1-1; D is unresolved. The CDR3 sequence is 13 residues long. V lost 3 bases to trimming and J lost 2 bases, with 7 bases between them. CDR1 and CDR2 from the germline V gene are SGHAT and FQNNGV. CDR3 nucleotides: TGTGCCAGCAGCTTCCCCGGTAACACTGAAGCTTTCTTT. Amino acids: CASSFPGNTEAFF.

The V gene is TRBV15, the J gene TRBJ1-2; 7 nucleotides agree with TRBD1. There are 14 residues in the CDR3. CDR1 LNHNV and CDR2 YYDKDF come from the germline V gene (reference sequence). V was clipped by 2 bases and J by 6 bases; unmatched bases: 6. CDR3 in DNA: TGTGCCACCAGCAGACAATCAGGGGGGAATGGCTACACCTTC. Protein product: CATSRQSGGNGYTF. The full variable domain, in which reference TRBV15 and TRBJ1-2 provide the parts outside the CDR3, is DAMVIQNPRYQVTQFGKPVTLSCSQTLNHNVMYWYQQKSSQAPKLLFHYYDKDFNNEADTPDNFQSRRPNTSFCFLDIRSPGLGDTAMYLCATSRQSGGNGYTFGSGTRLTVV.

This clone was found many times. The chain carries TRBV1 and TRBJ2-7. TRBV1 is reported as a pseudogene. The CDR3 covers 13 residues. CDR3 protein: CTSSLRRSYEQYF. The CDR3 coding sequence is TGCACCAGCAGCCTCAGGAGATCCTACGAGCAGTACTTC.

The genes are TRBV13 and TRBJ2-6; 7 nucleotides match TRBD2. This CDR3 region has 15 residues. The ends lost 5 bases at V and 4 bases at J; junction bases unmatched: 5. Germline V gene sequence: CDR1 PRHDT, CDR2 FYEKMQ (reference sequence). CDR3 amino acids: CASSRGGSGANVLTF. The DNA of the CDR3 is TGTGCCAGCAGCCGCGGGGGTTCAGGGGCCAACGTCCTGACTTTC.

The V gene is TRBV28, the J gene TRBJ1-6, with 7 bases fitting TRBD1. Germline assignment: CDR1 MDHEN and CDR2 SYDVKM. This CDR3 is built from 15 residues. V lost 6 bases, J lost 7 bases, and 9 bases stayed unmatched. Here the CDR3 DNA reads TGTGCCAGCAGCCTTCGGACAGGAGAAAATTCACCCCTCCACTTT. As protein: CASSLRTGENSPLHF.

The chain uses TRBV6-5 and TRBJ2-1, with D perhaps assigned TRBD1 or TRBD2 (5 bases each). The V gene lost 6 bases and the J gene lost 8 bases, with 17 bases spanning the gap. The V gene's germline CDR1 is MNHEY and CDR2 SVGAGI. The CDR3 length is 14 residues. CDR3 coding DNA: TGTGCCAGCAGCCACCAAGAGGGGTCCGATGAGCAGTTCTTC. It is translated as CASSHQEGSDEQFF.